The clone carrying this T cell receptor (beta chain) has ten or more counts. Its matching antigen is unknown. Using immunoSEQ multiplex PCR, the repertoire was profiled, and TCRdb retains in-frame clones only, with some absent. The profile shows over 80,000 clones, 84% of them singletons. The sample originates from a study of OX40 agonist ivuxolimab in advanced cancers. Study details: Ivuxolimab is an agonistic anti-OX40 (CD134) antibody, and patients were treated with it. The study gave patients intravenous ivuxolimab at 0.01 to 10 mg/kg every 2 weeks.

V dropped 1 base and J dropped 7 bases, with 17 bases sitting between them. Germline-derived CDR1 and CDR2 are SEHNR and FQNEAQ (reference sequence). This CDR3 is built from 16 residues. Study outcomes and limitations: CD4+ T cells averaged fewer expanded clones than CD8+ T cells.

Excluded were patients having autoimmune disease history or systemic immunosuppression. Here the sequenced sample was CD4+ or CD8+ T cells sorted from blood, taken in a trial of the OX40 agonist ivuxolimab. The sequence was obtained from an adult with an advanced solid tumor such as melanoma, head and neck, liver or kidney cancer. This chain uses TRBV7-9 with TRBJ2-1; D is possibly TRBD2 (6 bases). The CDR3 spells CASSLEEAGSNNEQFF. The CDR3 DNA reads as TGTGCCAGCAGCTTAGAGGAGGCCGGGAGTAATAATGAGCAGTTCTTC.